The clone carrying this T cell receptor beta chain came up a few times. Its antigen is currently unknown. This entry is derived from a study of blood T cells in healthy people across ages. Study observations and caveats: As age increased, TCR beta diversity per million T cells fell in a roughly linear fashion. In long-lived donors, naive CD4+ cell counts and diversity exceeded those of aged donors.

V lost 5 bases, J lost 6 bases, and 4 bases stayed unmatched. The germline V gene encodes CDR1 SGHTA and CDR2 FQGNSA. The length of the CDR3 is 14 residues. Each donor supplied around 9.6 milliliters of peripheral blood. Next came a second PCR, run for about 7 to 12 cycles, which used a sample-barcoded 5' primer along with a J-beta primer mix. TCRdb passed the 5' RACE reads through MiXCR, listing each CDR3 protein once. The sample holds about 570,000 distinct CDR3 sequences, 25% to 30% seen once. The sample comprised blood. This TCR derives from a woman between 70 and 85 years old in good health. V is TRBV7-2 and J is TRBJ2-5; TRBD2 aligns across 12 bases. Written as DNA, the CDR3 is TGTGCCAGCAGCCCGGGACTAGCGGGTCAGACCCAGTACTTC. Protein sequence: CASSPGLAGQTQYF. The complete variable domain, with remaining parts taken from reference TRBV7-2 and TRBJ2-5, reads GAGVSQSPSNKVTEKGKDVELRCDPISGHTALYWYRQSLGQGLEFLIYFQGNSAPDKSGLPSDRFSAERTGGSVSTLTIQRTQQEDSAVYLCASSPGLAGQTQYFGPGTRLLVL.